The 21 T cell receptor beta chains below all came from one sample that was sequenced in a study of T cells expressing NK-cell markers. Following a re-call of the 5' RACE reads, TCRdb has one entry per CDR3 protein and lacks DNA. Here the sample table reports 400,000 to 550,000 distinct CDR3 sequences. Input material: blood T cells: a sorted CD56 or NKG2C T cell subset, CD4+ or CD8+ T cells, or bulk PBMC T cells (not recorded which). These receptors were taken from a woman aged 18-70 years in good health.

The chain has TRBV2 and TRBJ2-1; TCRdb returns TRBD1, unconfirmable since there is no DNA. The length of the CDR3 is 13 residues. CDR1 and CDR2 (germline): SNHLY, FYNNEI. The CDR3 loop is CASANRGGNEQFF.

The J gene is TRBJ2-1, the V gene TRBV20-1; the D call from TCRdb, TRBD2, cannot be confirmed without DNA. CDR1 is DFQATT and CDR2 is SNEGSKA in the germline V gene (reference sequence). This CDR3 spans 16 amino acids. CDR3 region: CSAREGGRRSYNEQFF.

The chain has TRBV11-1 and TRBJ1-1; there is no DNA to check the TCRdb D call of TRBD1. The germline V gene encodes CDR1 SGHAT and CDR2 FQDESV (reference sequence). This CDR3 spans 16 amino acids. CDR3 in amino acids: CASSPLNRVAGTEAFF.

The rearrangement joins TRBV12-3 or TRBV12-4 to TRBJ2-5; the D call of TRBD1 rests on TCRdb alone, since no DNA is present to check it. There are 13 residues in the CDR3. CDR3 protein: CASSSGPPETQYF.

The chain is built from TRBV7-6 and TRBJ1-1; TCRdb lists TRBD1, though no DNA is available to test this call. Germline assignment: CDR1 SGHVS and CDR2 FNYEAQ. The CDR3 spans 16 residues. CDR3 region: CASSLAPAGGHTEAFF.

J is TRBJ2-2 and V is TRBV28. Germline V gene lookup returns CDR1 MDHEN and CDR2 SYDVKM. The CDR3 is 14 residues long. CDR3 sequence reads: CASSSQTVTGELFF.

The chain recombines TRBV5-6 with TRBJ2-3; the D call of TRBD1 rests on TCRdb alone, since no DNA is present to check it. This CDR3 is 15 amino acids long. CDR1 and CDR2 from the germline V gene are SGHDT and YYEEEE. The CDR3 sequence: CASSYDRVVADTQYF.

This chain joins TRBV9 and TRBJ2-5; TCRdb outputs TRBD2, but without DNA this stays unchecked. Germline V gene data show CDR1 as SGDLS and CDR2 as YYNGEE. This CDR3 region has 14 residues. The CDR3 loop reads CASSALSGGETQYF.

V and J are TRBV5-5 and TRBJ1-1; TCRdb picks TRBD1, but there is no DNA to check that call. The CDR3 is 14 residues long. CDR1 is SGHKS, CDR2 YYEKEE, per germline (reference sequence). This CDR3 reads CASSLGTGSWEAFF.

The chain links TRBV28 to TRBJ2-1; the D call of TRBD2 rests on TCRdb alone, since no DNA is present to check it. CDR1 MDHEN and CDR2 SYDVKM come from the germline V gene. This CDR3 has 16 amino acids. The CDR3 protein is CASSKLALGGNNEQFF.

This chain links TRBV6-5 with TRBJ1-5. Germline V gene sequence: CDR1 MNHEY, CDR2 SVGAGI. The CDR3 contains 13 residues. The CDR3 sequence: CASSYSNGEPQHF.

The J gene is TRBJ2-1, the V gene TRBV4-3; without DNA, the TCRdb call of TRBD1 cannot be checked. Looked up from germline, CDR1 is LGHNA and CDR2 is YSLEER. The CDR3 runs 14 residues. CDR3 sequence: CASSQARQVFEQFF.

The chain joins TRBV20-1 to TRBJ2-2; the D call of TRBD2 rests on TCRdb alone, since no DNA is present to check it. Germline CDR1 and CDR2: DFQATT and SNEGSKA (reference sequence). CDR3 length equals 18 residues. The CDR3 loop reads CSARTSTSGSYHTGELFF.

The CDR3 loop is CASTDLTRAGANVLTF. J is TRBJ2-6 and V is TRBV19; TCRdb's D call of TRBD1 is untestable without DNA. Germline-derived CDR1 and CDR2 are LNHDA and SQIVND (reference sequence). The CDR3 is 16 amino acids.

CDR3 loop: CSARDFSLETQYF. The chain uses TRBV20-1 and TRBJ2-5. Germline V lookup: CDR1 DFQATT, CDR2 SNEGSKA (reference sequence). The CDR3 sequence is 13 residues long.

This chain uses TRBV12-3 or TRBV12-4 with TRBJ1-4. The CDR3 has 14 amino acids. The chain's CDR3 is CASSFLPTNEKLFF.

V gene TRBV20-1 combines with J gene TRBJ2-7; TCRdb returns TRBD2, unconfirmable since there is no DNA. The CDR3 length is 14 residues. CDR1 is DFQATT and CDR2 is SNEGSKA in the germline V gene (reference sequence). The CDR3 is CSASPAGDMYEQYF.

J is TRBJ1-1 and V is TRBV12-3 or TRBV12-4; the D call from TCRdb, TRBD1, cannot be confirmed without DNA. The CDR3 runs 13 residues. CDR3 loop: CASTPPGSTEAFF.

The J gene is TRBJ2-1, the V gene TRBV7-6; checking the TCRdb D call of TRBD1 is not possible without DNA. The CDR3 has 13 amino acids. CDR1 and CDR2 (germline): SGHVS, FNYEAQ. This chain's CDR3 is CASSLTGESEQFF.

V usage is TRBV5-6 and J usage is TRBJ2-1; TCRdb designates TRBD1, a call that cannot be tested without DNA. The CDR3 consists of 13 residues. CDR1 and CDR2 from the germline V gene are SGHDT and YYEEEE. CDR3: CASSFGQAIPLNF. Together with reference TRBV5-6 and TRBJ2-1, the CDR3 gives the full variable domain: DAGVTQSPTHLIKTRGQQVTLRCSPKSGHDTVSWYQQALGQGPQFIFQYYEEEERQRGNFPDRFSGHQFPNYSSELNVNALLLGDSALYLCASSFGQAIPLNFGPGTRLTVL.

CDR3 protein: CASSYPGADLRPQHF. The rearrangement links TRBV6-5 to TRBJ1-5. The CDR3 sequence is 15 residues long. The germline gives CDR1 MNHEY, CDR2 SVGAGI.